The 5 T cell receptor beta chains given below trace back to one sample, sequenced in a study of blood T cell repertoires in COVID-19. Clones were read by immunoSEQ multiplex PCR, and TCRdb kept only the in-frame ones, dropping some. The data contain around 100,000 clones, 80% to 90% of them singletons. The sample consisted of peripheral blood. Every receptor here comes from a man at least 80 years old with COVID-19, enrolled during active disease.

The chain couples TRBV18 to TRBJ1-5; tentative D call: TRBD1 (6 bases). The CDR3 has 15 amino acids. V gave up 2 bases and J gave up 4 bases, with 12 bases separating them. Germline-derived CDR1 and CDR2 are KGHSH and LQKENI. The CDR3 DNA is TGTGCCAGCTCACCAAGGTCAGGGGAGAATCAGCCCCAGCATTTT. This gives the protein CASSPRSGENQPQHF. Variable domain in full (rest from reference TRBV18 and TRBJ1-5): NAGVMQNPRHLVRRRGQEARLRCSPMKGHSHVYWYRQLPEEGLKFMVYLQKENIIDESGMPKERFSAEFPKEGPSILRIQQVVRGDSAAYFCASSPRSGENQPQHFGDGTRLSIL.

There are many counts of this clone. The rearrangement uses TRBV7-9 and TRBJ1-4; 7 bases match TRBD1. The CDR3 length is 13 residues. The V gene's germline CDR1 is SEHNR and CDR2 FQNEAQ (reference sequence). J gave up 5 bases and V 5 bases, and 2 bases lay outside the gene matches. The DNA for the CDR3 is TGTGCCAGCAGCCCACAGGGGAATGAAAAACTGTTTTTT. This codes for CASSPQGNEKLFF. Using reference TRBV7-9 and TRBJ1-4 for the parts outside the CDR3, the full variable domain is DTGVSQNPRHKITKRGQNVTFRCDPISEHNRLYWYRQTLGQGPEFLTYFQNEAQLEKSRLLSDRFSAERPKGSFSTLEIQRTEQGDSAMYLCASSPQGNEKLFFGSGTQLSVL.

The chain joins TRBV10-1 to TRBJ1-1; tentatively, D is TRBD1 (5 bases). The CDR3 runs to 15 residues. Germline V lookup: CDR1 WNHNN, CDR2 SYGVQD (reference sequence). Trimming stripped 3 bases from V and 0 bases from J, with 11 bases between. CDR3: CASSELTDMNTEAFF. The CDR3 coding sequence is TGCGCCAGCAGTGAATTGACAGACATGAACACTGAAGCTTTCTTT.

This clone was seen a few times. The chain links TRBV7-9 to TRBJ2-7, with 9 bases fitting TRBD1. This CDR3 region has 15 residues. The V gene's germline CDR1 is SEHNR and CDR2 FQNEAQ (reference sequence). With V trimmed by 1 base and J by 2 bases, 3 bases remained unmatched. CDR3 amino acids: CASSLGGQGAYEQYF. The CDR3 nucleotides read TGTGCCAGCAGCTTAGGGGGACAGGGAGCCTACGAGCAGTACTTC.

V is TRBV24-1 and J is TRBJ2-5; TRBD1 matches at 9 bases. CDR1 is KGHDR, CDR2 SFDVKD, per germline. The CDR3 sequence is 14 residues long. The V gene end was trimmed by 12 bases and the J gene end by 5 bases; junction bases not matched to a gene: 12. The CDR3 reads CAASGDRAGETQYF. CDR3 bases: TGTGCCGCCTCGGGGGACAGGGCGGGGGAGACCCAGTACTTC.